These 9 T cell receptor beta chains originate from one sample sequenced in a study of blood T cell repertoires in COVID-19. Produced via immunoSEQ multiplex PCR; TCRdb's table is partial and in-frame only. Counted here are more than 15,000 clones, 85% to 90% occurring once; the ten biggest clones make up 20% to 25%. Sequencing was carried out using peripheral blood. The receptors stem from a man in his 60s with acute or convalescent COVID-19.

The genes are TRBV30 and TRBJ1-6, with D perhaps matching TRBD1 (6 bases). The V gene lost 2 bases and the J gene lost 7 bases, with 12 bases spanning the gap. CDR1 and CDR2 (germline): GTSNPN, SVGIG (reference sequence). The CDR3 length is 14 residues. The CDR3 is CAWSLRTANSPLHF. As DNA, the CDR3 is TGTGCCTGGAGTCTCCGGACAGCGAATTCACCCCTCCACTTT.

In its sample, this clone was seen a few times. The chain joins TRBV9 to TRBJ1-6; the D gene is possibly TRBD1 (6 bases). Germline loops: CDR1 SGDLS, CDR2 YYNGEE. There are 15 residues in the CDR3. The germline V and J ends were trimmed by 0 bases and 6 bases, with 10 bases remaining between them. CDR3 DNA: TGTGCCAGCAGCGTAGAAACAGGGTCTAATTCACCCCTCCACTTT. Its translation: CASSVETGSNSPLHF.

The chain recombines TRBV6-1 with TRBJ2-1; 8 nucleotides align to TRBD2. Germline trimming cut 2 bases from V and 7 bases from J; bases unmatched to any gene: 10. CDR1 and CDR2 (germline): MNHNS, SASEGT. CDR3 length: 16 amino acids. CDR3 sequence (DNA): TGTGCCAGCAGTGAACCGGGACTAGTAAAACCGAATGAGCAGTTCTTC. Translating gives CASSEPGLVKPNEQFF.

The CDR3 loop reads CASSYSSPGNYQPQHF. The DNA of the CDR3 is TGTGCCAGCAGTTACTCATCCCCCGGGAACTATCAGCCCCAGCATTTT. The gene calls are TRBV6-6 and TRBJ1-5; D not certain. The germline V and J ends were trimmed by 0 bases and 5 bases, with 14 bases remaining between them. In germline, CDR1 is MNHNY, CDR2 SVGAGI (reference sequence). The CDR3 is 16 residues long.

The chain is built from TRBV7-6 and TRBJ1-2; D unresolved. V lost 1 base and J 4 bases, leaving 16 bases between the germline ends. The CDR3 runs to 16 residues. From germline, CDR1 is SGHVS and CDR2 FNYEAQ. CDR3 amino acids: CASSLDARYPGYGYTF. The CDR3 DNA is TGTGCCAGCAGCTTAGATGCCCGCTACCCGGGCTATGGCTACACCTTC.

CDR3 sequence reads: CASSEWGGVHTEAFF. As DNA, the CDR3 is TGTGCCAGCAGCGAATGGGGGGGGGTGCACACTGAAGCTTTCTTT. This rearrangement joins TRBV28 to TRBJ1-1; D is perhaps TRBD1 (5 bases). Per germline, CDR1 MDHEN and CDR2 SYDVKM. The CDR3 has 15 residues. V lost 6 bases, J lost 3 bases, and 17 bases lay in between.

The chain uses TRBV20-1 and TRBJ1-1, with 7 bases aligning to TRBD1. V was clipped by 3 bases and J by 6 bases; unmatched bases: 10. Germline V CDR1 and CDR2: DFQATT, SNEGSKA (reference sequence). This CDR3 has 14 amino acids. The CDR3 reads CSASRGGAGPEAFF. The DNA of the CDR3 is TGCAGTGCTAGTAGAGGGGGCGCGGGGCCTGAAGCTTTCTTT.

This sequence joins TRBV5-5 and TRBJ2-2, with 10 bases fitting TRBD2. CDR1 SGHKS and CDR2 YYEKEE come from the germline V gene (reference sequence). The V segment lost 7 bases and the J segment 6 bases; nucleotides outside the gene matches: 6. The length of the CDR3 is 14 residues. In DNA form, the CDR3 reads TGTGCCAGCCTCCCGGGACTAGCGTCCGGGGAGCTGTTTTTT. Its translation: CASLPGLASGELFF. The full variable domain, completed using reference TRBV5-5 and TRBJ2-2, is DAGVTQSPTHLIKTRGQQVTLRCSPISGHKSVSWYQQVLGQGPQFIFQYYEKEERGRGNFPDRFSARQFPNYSSELNVNALLLGDSALYLCASLPGLASGELFFGEGSRLTVL.

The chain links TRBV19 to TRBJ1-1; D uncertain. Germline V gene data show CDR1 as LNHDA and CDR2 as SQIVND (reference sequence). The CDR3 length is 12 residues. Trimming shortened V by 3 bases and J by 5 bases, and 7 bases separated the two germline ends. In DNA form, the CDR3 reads TGTGCCAGTAGTATCGGGGAGACTGAAGCTTTCTTT. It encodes CASSIGETEAFF. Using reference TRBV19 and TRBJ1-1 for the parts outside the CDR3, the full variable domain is DGGITQSPKYLFRKEGQNVTLSCEQNLNHDAMYWYRQDPGQGLRLIYYSQIVNDFQKGDIAEGYSVSREKKESFPLTVTSAQKNPTAFYLCASSIGETEAFFGQGTRLTVV.